This TCR beta chain was profiled in a study of response to subunit inactivated influenza vaccine (dated by TCRdb to the late 2010s). For the wider study: Deep quantitative profiling of the T cell receptor repertoire was used in the study to follow responses to a trivalent subunit inactivated influenza vaccine.

The V end loses 0 bases and the J end loses 2 bases, and a stretch of 8 bases separates them. There are 13 amino acids in the CDR3, from cysteine to phenylalanine inclusive. Here the CDR3 DNA is all that survives: 39 bases in frame from base 1. The germline V gene encodes CDR1 DFQATT and CDR2 SNEGSKA (reference sequence). The library was produced with RT-PCR. The reads were generated on an Illumina HiSeq 2500. TCRdb applied fastp at Q25 and MiXCR to the public reads, then kept only in-frame beta chains. Each entry merges the rows of one CDR3 protein and shows their most common DNA and genes. This sample comprises roughly 700,000 distinct CDR3 sequences, 15% to 18% of them detected only once. The ten largest clones take up around 10% of the sample. The paper as a whole reports these results and caveats: It was suggested by the authors that each seasonal influenza vaccination may recruit only a limited number of new T cells.

This clonotype was observed at least ten times. Its antigen is still unknown. Base qualities are missing; no much larger clone stands one base away. This sequence uses TRBV20-1 and TRBJ2-7, with no confidently assigned D gene. The sample here was PBMCs from blood, taken 11 to 12 days after vaccination. The clonotype comes from a man aged 50-59 years who received an inactivated influenza vaccine. Donor details come from another sample of the same person, matched by shared clones. The CDR3: CSARDDTTYEQYF. Here is the DNA: TGCAGTGCTAGAGATGACACCACCTACGAGCAGTACTTC.